This is a list of T cell receptor beta chains from one sample in a study of cytomegalovirus exposure and HLA in healthy donors. Measured with immunoSEQ multiplex PCR; TCRdb has only the in-frame clones, and not every one. The repertoire consists of about 110,000 clones, with 74% occurring once and the leading ten covering over 2.5%. The sequencing sample was made of PBMCs. These receptor sequences come from a man over 45 in good health and CMV-seropositive. The CDR3 runs from the conserved cysteine through the conserved F or W. D genes are given only for firm matches. Expanded clones are given a class, and other clones once, few, many or no size at all.

few | NA | TRBJ1-3 | TRBV5-4 | CASSSYREGNTIYF | TGTGCCAGCAGCTCGTACAGGGAGGGCAACACCATATATTTT
NA | NA | TRBJ1-6 | TRBV4-1 | CASSQGSRGLAPLHF | TGCGCCAGCAGCCAAGGCTCCCGAGGCTTAGCCCCCCTCCACTTT
NA | TRBD1 | TRBJ1-2 | TRBV4-1 | CASSQGGQGARGYTF | TGCGCCAGCAGCCAAGGCGGTCAGGGGGCGAGGGGCTACACCTTC
once | NA | TRBJ2-3 | TRBV29-1 | CSVLPSSDTQYF | TGCAGCGTTCTTCCGTCTAGCGACACGCAGTATTTT
NA | TRBD2 | TRBJ2-5 | TRBV4-1 | CASSQDLAGGKETQYF | TGCGCCAGCAGCCAAGATTTAGCGGGGGGCAAAGAGACCCAGTACTTC
NA | NA | TRBJ2-7 | TRBV4-2 | CASSRTVNSYEQYF | TGTGCCAGCAGCCGTACGGTGAACTCCTACGAGCAGTACTTC
few | NA | TRBJ2-3 | TRBV6-6 | CASSSPTRTDTQYF | TGTGCCAGCAGTTCTCCGACTAGAACAGATACGCAGTATTTT
NA | TRBD2 | TRBJ2-3 | TRBV29-1 | CSVVLAGGSTDTQYF | TGCAGCGTTGTCTTAGCGGGAGGGTCCACAGATACGCAGTATTTT
NA | NA | TRBJ2-1 | TRBV7-2 | CASSPSRGYNEQFF | TGTGCCAGCAGCCCCTCACGGGGATACAATGAGCAGTTCTTC
NA | NA | TRBJ1-2 | TRBV27 | CASSLRARETYGYTF | TGTGCCAGCAGTTTGAGAGCGCGAGAAACTTATGGCTACACCTTC
NA | NA | TRBJ2-7 | TRBV9 | CASSLGLTLDEQYF | TGTGCCAGCAGCTTAGGGTTGACACTGGACGAGCAGTACTTC
once | TRBD2 | TRBJ2-1 | TRBV7-6 | CASSPGGPGNEQFF | TGTGCCAGCAGCCCGGGAGGGCCGGGGAATGAGCAGTTCTTC
NA | TRBD1 | TRBJ2-7 | TRBV19 | CASSIFLQGSYEQYF | TGTGCCAGTAGTATATTCTTACAGGGGTCCTACGAGCAGTACTTC
NA | NA | TRBJ2-1 | TRBV7-6 | CASSLVRGHNEQFF | TGTGCCAGCAGCTTAGTACGTGGGCACAATGAGCAGTTCTTC
NA | TRBD1 | TRBJ2-1 | TRBV27 | CASSRGTGGKGEQFF | TGTGCCAGCAGTAGAGGGACAGGGGGCAAGGGTGAGCAGTTCTTC
once | TRBD2 | TRBJ2-3 | TRBV7-8 | CASSLAALRVGGNLDTQYF | TGTGCCAGCAGCTTAGCGGCTCTGCGGGTCGGGGGGAACCTAGATACGCAGTATTTT
NA | TRBD2 | TRBJ2-3 | TRBV6-5 | CASRGLARDTQYF | TGTGCCAGCAGGGGACTAGCGCGAGATACGCAGTATTTT
NA | NA | TRBJ2-3 | TRBV10-3 | CAISVGSGGTDTQYF | TGTGCCATCAGTGTAGGGTCAGGGGGCACAGATACGCAGTATTTT
few | NA | TRBJ1-1 | TRBV5-1 | CASSLETGRGNTEAFF | TGCGCCAGCAGCTTGGAAACAGGCCGAGGGAACACTGAAGCTTTCTTT
NA | NA | TRBJ2-5 | TRBV27 | CASSSGAQETQYF | TGTGCCAGCAGTTCAGGGGCTCAAGAGACCCAGTACTTC
NA | TRBD1 | TRBJ1-2 | TRBV2 | CASSPDRGFGYTF | TGTGCCAGCAGTCCGGACAGGGGGTTCGGCTACACCTTC
NA | NA | TRBJ1-1 | TRBV19 | CASRDSWSEAFF | TGTGCCAGCCGGGACTCCTGGAGTGAAGCTTTCTTT
NA | NA | TRBJ2-2 | TRBV9 | CASSALQRSNTGELFF | TGTGCCAGCAGCGCCCTACAGAGATCGAACACCGGGGAGCTGTTTTTT
once | NA | TRBJ1-3 | TRBV6-1 | CASSGSERPGNTIYF | TGTGCCAGCAGTGGGTCGGAGAGGCCTGGAAACACCATATATTTT
NA | NA | TRBJ2-7 | TRBV27 | CASGSKSTVHAYEQYF | TGTGCCAGCGGTTCCAAATCGACAGTTCACGCCTACGAGCAGTACTTC
NA | TRBD1 | TRBJ1-1 | TRBV19 | CASSPRKGQGGTEAFF | TGTGCCAGTAGTCCCCGAAAGGGACAGGGAGGGACTGAAGCTTTCTTT
NA | TRBD1 | TRBJ1-4 | TRBV18 | CASSPGTGDYEKLFF | TGTGCCAGCTCACCGGGGACAGGGGATTATGAAAAACTGTTTTTT
NA | TRBD2 | TRBJ2-6 | TRBV9 | CASSVREAGANVLTF | TGTGCCAGCAGCGTGCGGGAGGCTGGGGCCAACGTCCTGACTTTC
few | NA | TRBJ2-1 | TRBV30 | CAWSVGSSANYNEQFF | TGTGCCTGGAGTGTAGGCTCTAGCGCCAACTACAATGAGCAGTTCTTC
NA | NA | TRBJ2-7 | TRBV5-1 | CASSLNRVHEQYF | TGCGCCAGCAGCTTAAACAGGGTCCACGAGCAGTACTTC
NA | NA | TRBJ2-2 | TRBV9 | CASSVGVGLPDGELFF | TGTGCCAGCAGCGTAGGGGTAGGACTCCCCGACGGGGAGCTGTTTTTT
NA | NA | TRBJ2-2 | TRBV4-1 | CASSQGPANTGELFF | TGCGCCAGCAGCCAGGGGCCCGCGAACACCGGGGAGCTGTTTTTT
NA | NA | TRBJ2-1 | TRBV5-6 | CASIENPASRYNEQFF | TGTGCCAGCATAGAAAACCCGGCTAGCCGTTACAATGAGCAGTTCTTC
NA | NA | TRBJ2-5 | TRBV29-1 | CSGRGWSQETQYF | TGCAGCGGTAGGGGTTGGTCCCAAGAGACCCAGTACTTC
NA | NA | TRBJ2-7 | TRBV5-4 | CASSLDRGLTLEQYF | TGTGCCAGCAGCTTGGATCGCGGGTTGACCCTCGAGCAGTACTTC
NA | TRBD2 | TRBJ2-3 | TRBV5-6 | CASSLPGLGSLDTQYF | TGTGCCAGCAGCTTACCGGGACTAGGCTCCTTAGATACGCAGTATTTT
NA | NA | TRBJ2-1 | TRBV19 | CASSPWLAYDEQFF | TGTGCCAGTAGCCCTTGGCTAGCGTACGATGAGCAGTTCTTC
NA | TRBD2 | TRBJ2-1 | TRBV29-1 | CSVGESGRASHEQFF | TGCAGCGTTGGCGAAAGCGGGAGGGCCAGCCATGAGCAGTTCTTC
few | TRBD2 | TRBJ2-3 | TRBV12-5 | CASGLVVAGVEDTQYF | TGTGCTAGTGGTTTGGTTGTAGCGGGAGTAGAAGATACGCAGTATTTT
NA | NA | TRBJ2-1 | TRBV5-6 | CASSSLLGGDEQFF | TGTGCCAGCAGCTCCCTACTTGGAGGGGATGAGCAGTTCTTC
NA | NA | TRBJ1-1 | TRBV9 | CASSVSVRTEAFF | TGTGCCAGCAGCGTCTCTGTCCGCACTGAAGCTTTCTTT
NA | NA | TRBJ2-1 | TRBV6-4 | CASSDGGDKRFF | TGTGCCAGCAGTGACGGGGGGGACAAAAGGTTCTTC
NA | NA | TRBJ1-2 | TRBV12-5 | CASGLYAGYGYTF | TGTGCTAGTGGTTTGTATGCAGGCTATGGCTACACCTTC
NA | TRBD1 | TRBJ2-3 | TRBV7-9 | CASSLSRGGRDTQYF | TGTGCCAGCAGCTTATCGCGAGGGGGCAGGGATACGCAGTATTTT